A selection of T cell receptor beta chains follows, all from one sample in a study of cytomegalovirus exposure and HLA in healthy donors. The table came from immunoSEQ multiplex PCR; TCRdb's copy has only in-frame clones and leaves some out. This table has tens of thousands of clones, around four fifths appearing once. The sample comprised PBMCs. These receptor sequences come from a woman aged 18 to 35 in good health and CMV-seropositive. CDR3s include the opening cysteine and the closing phenylalanine or tryptophan. Fields, in order: V gene, clone size, J gene, D gene, CDR3 protein, CDR3 DNA. A D gene is named only where the DNA matches it firmly. Size is stated for part of the rows, as once, few or many counts, or as a class when the clone is expanded.

>TRBV7-2|.|TRBJ1-2|.
CASSFGQLFYGYTF
TGTGCCAGCAGCTTTGGGCAGCTTTTCTATGGCTACACCTTC
>TRBV7-9|.|TRBJ1-4|.
CASSFGSAGIRMVEKLFF
TGTGCCAGCAGCTTTGGGTCGGCAGGAATTCGGATGGTGGAAAAACTGTTTTTT
>TRBV5-1|.|TRBJ1-2|.
CASSLDTKGYTF
TGCGCCAGCAGCTTGGACACAAAGGGCTACACCTTC
>TRBV28|few|TRBJ2-1|TRBD2
CASSLNQRENEQFF
TGTGCCAGCAGTTTAAACCAGCGGGAAAATGAGCAGTTCTTC
>TRBV27|.|TRBJ1-2|.
CASFGIAGYTF
TGTGCCAGCTTCGGGATAGCTGGCTACACCTTC
>TRBV30|.|TRBJ1-1|.
CAWDHGTSEAFF
TGTGCCTGGGACCACGGGACATCCGAAGCTTTCTTT
>TRBV7-3|few|TRBJ2-1|TRBD2
CASSSYPGTRNEQFF
TGTGCCAGCAGCTCATACCCCGGGACTAGAAATGAGCAGTTCTTC
>TRBV4-1|.|TRBJ2-3|TRBD1
CASVPIGRDRGLGDTQYF
TGCGCCAGCGTGCCAATCGGTCGGGACAGGGGGCTTGGAGATACGCAGTATTTT
>TRBV5-8|.|TRBJ2-1|TRBD1
CASSPQPGQPNEQFF
TGTGCCAGCAGCCCCCAACCGGGACAGCCGAATGAGCAGTTCTTC
>TRBV5-5|once|TRBJ2-7|TRBD1
CASSLFRDRGSYEQYF
TGTGCCAGCAGCTTGTTTCGGGACAGGGGCTCCTACGAGCAGTACTTC
>TRBV7-9|.|TRBJ2-2|TRBD1
CASSLRDRITGELFF
TGTGCCAGCAGCTTAAGGGACAGGATCACCGGGGAGCTGTTTTTT
>TRBV7-3|.|TRBJ1-4|TRBD1
CASSNPQGANEKLFF
TGTGCCAGCAGCAACCCACAGGGGGCGAATGAAAAACTGTTTTTT
>TRBV27|.|TRBJ2-7|TRBD2
CARIPPGLAAPTYEQYF
TGTGCCAGAATCCCACCGGGACTAGCGGCGCCTACCTACGAGCAGTACTTC
>TRBV7-2|.|TRBJ2-5|.
CASSLGGHEETQYF
TGTGCCAGCAGCTTAGGGGGACATGAAGAGACCCAGTACTTC
>TRBV9|.|TRBJ2-2|.
CASSLGGGITGELFF
TGTGCCAGCAGCTTAGGGGGGGGAATAACCGGGGAGCTGTTTTTT
>TRBV11-2|.|TRBJ2-1|.
CASSLASTLYNEQFF
TGTGCCAGCAGCTTAGCCTCAACTCTCTACAATGAGCAGTTCTTC
>TRBV6-6|few|TRBJ1-3|.
CASSYRTASGNTIYF
TGTGCCAGCAGTTACAGGACAGCCTCTGGAAACACCATATATTTT
>TRBV11-2|.|TRBJ2-1|TRBD2
CASSSGTSGGLREQFF
TGTGCCAGCAGCAGTGGGACTAGCGGGGGACTCCGGGAGCAGTTCTTC
>TRBV6-4|.|TRBJ2-3|TRBD2
CASSETSGTDTQYF
TGTGCCAGCAGTGAGACTAGCGGCACAGATACGCAGTATTTT
>TRBV5-4|.|TRBJ1-1|.
CASSLVRGNGDTEAFF
TGTGCCAGCAGCTTGGTACGAGGGAATGGGGACACTGAAGCTTTCTTT
>TRBV2|.|TRBJ1-6|TRBD1
CASRQGGGQESRNSPLHF
TGTGCCAGCAGGCAAGGCGGGGGACAGGAGTCGAGAAATTCACCCCTCCACTTT
>TRBV10-2|.|TRBJ1-5|.
CASRDNSNQPQHF
TGCGCCAGCAGAGACAATAGCAATCAGCCCCAGCATTTT
>TRBV7-6|.|TRBJ1-2|.
CASSPQQGGPFGYTF
TGTGCCAGCAGCCCCCAACAGGGCGGACCATTTGGCTACACCTTC
>TRBV2|.|TRBJ2-7|.
CASSLSEQYF
TGTGCCAGCAGTCTCTCCGAGCAGTACTTC
>TRBV27|.|TRBJ1-2|TRBD1
CASSLSRGTVSIRDYGYTF
TGTGCCAGCAGTTTATCCCGGGGGACAGTTTCAATCCGAGACTATGGCTACACCTTC
>TRBV10-1|medium-sized|TRBJ2-3|.
CASSSGVTHTDTQYF
TGCGCCAGCAGTTCGGGAGTGACCCACACAGATACGCAGTATTTT
>TRBV1|.|TRBJ2-7|.
CTSKPGTSGSYEQYF
TGCACCAGTAAGCCCGGGACTAGCGGTTCCTACGAGCAGTACTTC
>TRBV18|.|TRBJ1-1|.
CASSPRTTGAEAFF
TGTGCCAGCTCACCGCGGACGACGGGGGCTGAAGCTTTCTTT
>TRBV4-2|.|TRBJ1-3|TRBD1
CASSYRGSGNTIYF
TGTGCCAGCAGCTACAGGGGTTCTGGAAACACCATATATTTT